The source of this T cell receptor (beta chain) is a study of Graves' ophthalmopathy and Graves' hyperthyroidism. Study summary: Hyperthyroidism was considered stable when no ophthalmopathy appeared within 18 months of follow-up.

Findings and limits, study-wide: Discrimination between ophthalmopathy and stable hyperthyroidism by a 13-signature model showed about 85% sensitivity and roughly 80% specificity. Sensitivity reached nearly 71% and specificity roughly 72% when the model predicted ophthalmopathy progression.

V lost 7 bases to trimming and J lost 7 bases, with 14 bases between them. The CDR3 covers 14 residues. Germline V gene data show CDR1 as SGHTA and CDR2 as FQGNSA. Included hyperthyroidism patients were aged 18 to 65 and newly diagnosed (under 2 months' duration). RNA transcripts provided the template for amplifying TCR beta CDR3 regions. An initial RT-PCR round employing HTBI primers preceded a second-round multiplex PCR. MiXCR was run by TCRdb on the multiplex PCR reads, yielding one entry per CDR3 protein. This table holds more than 1,000,000 distinct CDR3 sequences, about two fifths found once. In its sample, this clonotype was seen once. Its antigen is unidentified.

Sample: peripheral blood or thyroid tissue (not recorded which). The sequence derives from an adult man with Graves' hyperthyroidism. The gene calls are TRBV7-2 and TRBJ1-6; a possible D gene is TRBD1 (5 bases). The DNA for the CDR3 is TGTGCCAGCAAGAGGGTAGGGGCGAATTCACCCCTCCACTTT. It codes for CASKRVGANSPLHF.